Described below is a single T cell receptor (beta chain) sequence and its context. Antigen: not known. This entry is derived from a study of CD4 T cell repertoires in COVID-19. Findings and limits, study-wide: Suggested intraclonal diversification: top SARS-CoV-2-reactive clonotypes appeared in two or three memory subsets. In SARS-CoV and/or HKU1 spike cultures, between about 6.5 and 28% of SARS-CoV-2 clonotypes reappeared.

The germline V gene has CDR1 SGHTS and CDR2 YDEGEE. The CDR3 contains 14 residues. The V gene end was trimmed by 3 bases and the J gene end by 5 bases; junction bases not matched to a gene: 7. Sequencing was done directly on freshly isolated, uncultured memory T cells. Sequenced by immunoSEQ multiplex PCR; TCRdb stores in-frame clones only, minus some. The top ten hold roughly 0.58% of the sample, which has some 71,000 clones, 80% to 90% seen once. This specimen was CD4+ T cells from peripheral blood, taken after recovery from COVID-19. The source is a human donor who had COVID-19. The chain uses TRBV5-8 and TRBJ2-5; 7 positions match TRBD2. The CDR3 coding sequence is TGTGCCAGCAGCTCGGACGGGAGGAGGGAGACCCAGTACTTC. It encodes CASSSDGRRETQYF.